This TCR beta chain was identified during a study of blood T cell repertoires in COVID-19. The Seattle patients, enrolled during active infection, were followed longitudinally. Here immunoSEQ multiplex PCR was the method, and the copy in TCRdb shows in-frame clones only, minus some. This table holds fewer than 300,000 clones, 80% to 85% found once. Remarks on this clone: The junction and the germline gene differ at one end; a read error may be behind it.

Per the germline V gene, CDR1 is SGHTA and CDR2 is FQGNSA. The CDR3 totals 18 residues. The chain uses TRBV7-2 and TRBJ2-2; TRBD2 matches at 11 bases. Sequenced input: peripheral blood. The sequence was obtained from a person aged 70 to 85 with COVID-19, enrolled during active disease. DNA of the CDR3: TGTGCCAGCAGCTTAGCGTTTAGCGGGGGGGCAGGTACCGGGAAGCTGTTTTTT. Protein: CASSLAFSGGAGTGKLFF.